The clone carrying this TCR delta chain came up a few times. This sample was taken from a study of gamma-delta T cells after stem cell transplantation. TCRdb reapplied CATT to the RT-PCR reads. The table has fewer than 4,500 delta-chain clones, roughly an eighth seen once. Material for sequencing was gamma-delta T cells. This receptor was obtained from a human donor. It is not recorded whose cells these are; they may come from a transplant donor.

The CDR3 protein is CALGGKNVLWNPSIVLGDYTDKLIF. CDR3 in DNA: TGTGCTCTTGGGGGAAAAAATGTCCTTTGGAATCCTAGCATCGTACTGGGGGATTACACCGATAAACTCATCTTT. The chain combines TRDV1 with TRDJ1; 10 bases map to TRDD3. Since TCRdb gives no J gene, matching the DNA to germline was used here to assign it. The CDR3 consists of 25 residues. CDR1 is TSWWSYY and CDR2 is QGS in the germline V gene. Trimming removed 4 bases from V and 0 bases from J; junction bases left unmatched: 32.